Listed below are T cell receptor beta chains from one sample, sequenced in a study of cytomegalovirus exposure and HLA in healthy donors. Sequencing used immunoSEQ multiplex PCR; TCRdb keeps in-frame clones, though not all of them. The table records over 100,000 clones, roughly three fifths of them present only once. Sequencing was done on a sample of PBMCs. The receptors shown here come from a man between 40 and 49 years old in good health and CMV-seropositive. Each CDR3 is given with its conserved first and last residue. A D gene is named only where the DNA matches it firmly. Size is stated for part of the rows, as once, few or many counts, or as a class when the clone is expanded.

clone_size,v_call,d_call,j_call,cdr3_aa,cdr3_nt
NA,TRBV9,TRBD2,TRBJ2-2,CASSVQRGGRNTGELFF,TGTGCCAGCAGCGTACAGCGGGGGGGCCGGAACACCGGGGAGCTGTTTTTT
NA,TRBV18,NA,TRBJ1-5,CASSPPGAGPQPQHF,TGTGCCAGCTCACCACCGGGCGCAGGGCCTCAGCCCCAGCATTTT
NA,TRBV5-6,NA,TRBJ1-4,CASSLANGEKLFF,TGTGCCAGCAGCTTGGCCAACGGTGAAAAACTGTTTTTT
few,TRBV30,NA,TRBJ1-2,CARKDGVGYTF,TGTGCCCGCAAAGACGGGGTAGGCTACACCTTC
NA,TRBV7-8,NA,TRBJ2-5,CASSLETGWAQYF,TGTGCCAGCAGCTTAGAAACGGGTTGGGCCCAGTACTTC
NA,TRBV19,TRBD2,TRBJ2-4,CASSMRRGNYLAKNIQYF,TGTGCCAGTAGTATGCGGCGGGGGAACTATCTAGCCAAAAACATTCAGTACTTC
NA,TRBV4-2,TRBD2,TRBJ2-1,CASSQSSGGDNEQFF,TGTGCCAGCAGCCAATCTAGCGGGGGGGACAATGAGCAGTTCTTC
few,TRBV6-1,TRBD2,TRBJ2-7,CASSEVAGRSF,TGTGCCAGCAGTGAAGTAGCGGGGCGCTCCTTC
few,TRBV10-3,TRBD2,TRBJ2-2,CATRESTGELFF,TGTGCGACGCGGGAGTCAACCGGGGAGCTGTTTTTT
NA,TRBV6-5,NA,TRBJ2-1,CASSERGGSYNEQFF,TGTGCCAGCAGCGAGAGGGGGGGCTCCTACAATGAGCAGTTCTTC
NA,TRBV13,NA,TRBJ2-5,CASSPKTGDQETQYF,TGTGCCAGCAGCCCTAAGACAGGAGACCAAGAGACCCAGTACTTC
NA,TRBV29-1,TRBD2,TRBJ2-2,CSAGTSTNTGELFF,TGCAGCGCCGGGACTAGCACGAACACCGGGGAGCTGTTTTTT
NA,TRBV10-2,NA,TRBJ2-7,CASSDGLGDGLDEQYF,TGCGCCAGCAGTGATGGGTTAGGAGACGGACTGGACGAGCAGTACTTC
NA,TRBV19,NA,TRBJ1-1,CASSRALNTEAFF,TGTGCCAGTAGTAGAGCACTGAACACTGAAGCTTTCTTT
NA,TRBV19,NA,TRBJ1-6,CATSWAYDGSPLHF,TGTGCCACCAGCTGGGCCTACGACGGTTCACCCCTCCACTTT